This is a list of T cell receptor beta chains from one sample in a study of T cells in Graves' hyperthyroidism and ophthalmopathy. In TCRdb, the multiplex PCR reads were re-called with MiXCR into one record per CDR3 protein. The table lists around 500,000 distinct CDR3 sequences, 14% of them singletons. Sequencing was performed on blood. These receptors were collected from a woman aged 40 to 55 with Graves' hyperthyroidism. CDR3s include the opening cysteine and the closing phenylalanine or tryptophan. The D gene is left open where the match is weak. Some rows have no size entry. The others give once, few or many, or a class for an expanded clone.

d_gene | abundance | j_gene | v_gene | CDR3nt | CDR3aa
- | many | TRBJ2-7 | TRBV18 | TGTGCCAGCTCCGAGGGGCACCTCTACGAGCAGTACTTC | CASSEGHLYEQYF
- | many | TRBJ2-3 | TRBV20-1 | TGCAGTCCCGGGACTTCCATCACAGATACGCAGTATTTT | CSPGTSITDTQYF
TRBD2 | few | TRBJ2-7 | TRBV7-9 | TGTGCCACCGCCGGGGGGGATAAGACCTACGAGCAGTACTTC | CATAGGDKTYEQYF
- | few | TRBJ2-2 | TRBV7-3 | TGTGCCAGCAGACCGGGGCCCGGCACCGGGGAGCTGTTTTTT | CASRPGPGTGELFF
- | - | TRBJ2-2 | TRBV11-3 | TGTGCCAGCAGCTTGGGCGACAACCCCAACACCGGGGAGCTGTTTTTT | CASSLGDNPNTGELFF
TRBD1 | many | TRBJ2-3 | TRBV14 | TGTGCCAGGCCGGGACAGAGCACAGATACGCAGTATTTT | CARPGQSTDTQYF
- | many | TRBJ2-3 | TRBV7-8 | TGTGCCAGCAGCTTAGGGCAGCGCCGCACAGATACGCGGTATTTT | CASSLGQRRTDTRYF
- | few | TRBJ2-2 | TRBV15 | TGTGCCACCAGCAAATCGGGACTCTCGGTGAACACCGGGGAGCTGTTTTTT | CATSKSGLSVNTGELFF
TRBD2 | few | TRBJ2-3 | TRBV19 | TGTGCCAGTATCGCGGGAGGGCCTGGCACAGATACGCAGTATTTT | CASIAGGPGTDTQYF
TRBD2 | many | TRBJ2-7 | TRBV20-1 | TGCAGTGCCGAGGGACTAGCTTCCTACGAGCAGTACTTC | CSAEGLASYEQYF
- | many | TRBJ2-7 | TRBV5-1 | TGCGCCAGCAGCTCCCCGCAGGGATCCTACGAGCAGTACTTC | CASSSPQGSYEQYF
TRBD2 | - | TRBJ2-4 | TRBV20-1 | TGCAGTGCTAGACTAGCGGGAGGTACATTAAACATTCAGTACTTC | CSARLAGGTLNIQYF
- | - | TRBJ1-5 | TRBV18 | TGTGCCAGCTCACCAAACCCACCAGGATCCAATCAGCCCCAGCATTTT | CASSPNPPGSNQPQHF
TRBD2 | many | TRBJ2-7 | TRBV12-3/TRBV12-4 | TGTGCCAGCAGTCAGCCAAGGACTAGCGGGAGTTACGAGCAGTACTTC | CASSQPRTSGSYEQYF
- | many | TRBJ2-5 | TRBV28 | TGTGCCAGCAGTACTCGATCCCTCGGGGAGACCCAGTACTTC | CASSTRSLGETQYF
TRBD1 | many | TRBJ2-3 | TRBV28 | TGTGCCAGCAGTCCAGGGACAGGGGGCTTTGCGGATACGCAGTATTTT | CASSPGTGGFADTQYF
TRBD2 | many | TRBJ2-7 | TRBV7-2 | TGTGCCAGCAGCCAGGGGTATAGCGGGGCTACCTACGAGCAGTACTTC | CASSQGYSGATYEQYF
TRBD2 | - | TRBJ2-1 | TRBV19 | TGTGCCAGTAGTATCCTCGGGACTAGCGGGAGCACCTACAATGAGCAGTTCTTC | CASSILGTSGSTYNEQFF
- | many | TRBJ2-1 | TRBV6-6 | TGTGCCAGCAGTTACTCAGGGCGGGTAAGCTCCTACAATGAGCAGTTCTTC | CASSYSGRVSSYNEQFF
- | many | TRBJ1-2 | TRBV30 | TGTGCCTGGCGAACAGGGCAGCACTATGGCTACACCTTC | CAWRTGQHYGYTF
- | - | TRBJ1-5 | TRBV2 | TGTGCCAGCAGATACATGGGTTTCAATCAGCCCCAGCATTTT | CASRYMGFNQPQHF
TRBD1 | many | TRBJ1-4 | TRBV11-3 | TGTGCCAGCAGCGTAGGGACAGCCAATAATGAAAAACTGTTTTTT | CASSVGTANNEKLFF
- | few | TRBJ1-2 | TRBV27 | TGTGCCAGCTTCCATAACCCCGAATCCGGCTACACCTTC | CASFHNPESGYTF
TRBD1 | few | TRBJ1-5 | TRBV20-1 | TGCAGTGCTAGGACAGGGCCTAATCAGCCCCAGCATTTT | CSARTGPNQPQHF
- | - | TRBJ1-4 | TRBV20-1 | TGCAGTGCTAGAGATGCCCAGAGAGGGGGTAAAGAAAAACTGTTTTTT | CSARDAQRGGKEKLFF
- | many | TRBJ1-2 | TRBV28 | TGTGCCAGCAGTTTTGGGCGGGGCTACACCTTC | CASSFGRGYTF
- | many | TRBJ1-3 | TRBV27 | TGTGCCAGCAGTCCCATTACCGGTGGAAACACCATATATTTT | CASSPITGGNTIYF
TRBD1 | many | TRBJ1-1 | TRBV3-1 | TGTGCCAGCAGCCCGAACCCGACAGGGGGAGCTTTCTTT | CASSPNPTGGAFF
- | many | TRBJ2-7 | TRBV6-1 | TGTGCCAGCGCCGACGGGTCCGCCTACGAGCAGTACTTC | CASADGSAYEQYF
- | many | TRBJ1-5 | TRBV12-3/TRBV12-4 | TGTGCCAGCAGTCCCATGGATCTGCAGGGCAATCAGCCCCAGCATTTT | CASSPMDLQGNQPQHF